This TCR beta chain comes out of a study of beta chain features in type 1 diabetes. This clone was seen many times. The isolated RNA, all of it, was reverse transcribed, so expressed TCRB transcripts were what got sequenced. Sequenced by immunoSEQ multiplex PCR; TCRdb stores in-frame clones only, minus some. The sample contains 300,000 or so clones, under 8.5% of which appear only once. V was pared by 6 bases and J by 3 bases, with 15 bases between. Germline V CDR1 and CDR2: PRHDT, FYEKMQ (reference sequence). CDR3 length: 14 amino acids. In all sorted populations, purity surpassed 98%. The sequence derives from a woman in her late teens or twenties in good health. The chain employs TRBV13 and TRBJ2-7; D perhaps matches TRBD2 (6 bases). Sequences were obtained from central memory CD4+ T cells from blood. The CDR3: CASSKGRRDYEQYF. CDR3 coding DNA: TGTGCCAGCAGTAAGGGCAGGCGGGACTACGAGCAGTACTTC.